Here is one TCR beta chain with its context. This clone was observed a handful of times. Its target antigen remains unknown. No per-base quality is available; no much larger clone lies one base away. Each collaborating institution followed its own protocols to collect whole blood in K2EDTA tubes. For TCRbeta analysis, collaborators shipped samples as frozen whole blood, isolated PBMCs, or DNA extracted from either of those sample types. The immunoSEQ Assay, a bias-controlled multiplex PCR, was used to amplify TCRbeta CDR3 regions from genomic DNA. Regarding the original processing steps: The number of nucleated cells in each sample was estimated from the amplification of reference gene primers within the assay. To quantify the absolute abundance of each unique TCRbeta CDR3 rearrangement, sequence reads were collapsed and filtered. For each sample, productive Simpson clonality was calculated as the square root of Simpson's diversity index over productive rearrangements. The table was pulled from immuneACCESS by TCRdb, which kept in-frame rearrangements only. Such tables lose some clones; where checked, under half of the loss comes from unresolved V genes, and the rest has no known cause. For V, J and clone size, that table is used; D and trimming come from the DNA. The sample table records 150,000 or so clones; roughly four fifths of these occur just once. The top ten clones comprise roughly 15% of the sample.

These data come from a study of blood T cell repertoires in COVID-19 (TCRdb year 2020). The study in broad terms: Collaborator samples came from the United States, Italy and Spain and covered acute and convalescent phases of COVID-19. A de-identified subject ID, COVID-19 status, age in years and sex were almost always included in the sample metadata. Subjects who had been exposed to COVID-19, were actively infected with it, or had recovered from it provided the deeply sampled blood TCRbeta repertoires that made up the dataset. The repertoires were released in a freely available public database meant as a resource for research on the immune response to SARS-CoV-2. The samples were drawn from the first 160 participants of the ongoing ImmuneRACE study and from over a thousand subjects provided by 6 global collaborators. The material from the prospective study consisted of cDNA or gDNA derived from T cells, B-cell-depleted T cells, or PBMCs. Where HLA class I and class II types were available, the types were taken from metadata supplied by the sample provider, not from assay-based typing.

Beyond this particular receptor, the publication reports: The amount of clinical and demographic metadata varied by source and participant and was provided uncurated.

The CDR3 numbers 15 residues from cysteine through phenylalanine. Kept here is only the CDR3 DNA, which spans 45 bases and is read in frame from base 1. V loses 3 bases of germline sequence and J loses 1 base, and the interval between the two ends is 12 bases. From a lookup of the germline V gene, CDR1 and CDR2 are SGHVS and FQNEAQ. This receptor was taken from a human donor with acute or convalescent COVID-19. The donor label of this sample is uncertain. The rearranged segments are TRBV7-8 and TRBJ1-1, with the D gene uncertain. Sequenced sample: peripheral blood. In nucleotides, the sequence is TGTGCCAGCAGCTTCCGGGAGGCGGGGAACACTGAAGCTTTCTTT. Its protein product is CASSFREAGNTEAFF.